This entry describes one TCR beta chain. The antigen is not known. These donors counted as nominally healthy when sampled, but unrecorded immune exposures were likely. This specimen comes from a study of cytomegalovirus exposure and HLA in healthy donors. Notes on the study in general: Associated with HLA alleles at 0.05 false discovery rate in a later analysis were around 15,000 TCR beta sequences.

V dropped 1 base and J dropped 7 bases, with 14 bases sitting between them. The CDR3 is 14 residues long. Per the germline V gene, CDR1 is SGHTA and CDR2 is FQGNSA. The PCR employed 60 Vbeta primers together with 13 Jbeta primers. Libraries were prepared by immunoSEQ multiplex PCR; TCRdb keeps only in-frame clonotypes and omits some of them. The repertoire has roughly 130,000 clones, roughly 80% of them found once; the top ten carry over 9%. The TCR sequence derives from a male donor in good health and CMV-seropositive. V usage is TRBV7-2 and J usage is TRBJ2-7; TRBD2 might be the D (5 bases). The source material was PBMCs. Here the CDR3 reads CASSLVRIRGEQYF. The CDR3 nucleotides are TGTGCCAGCAGCTTAGTGCGTATCCGAGGGGAGCAGTACTTC.